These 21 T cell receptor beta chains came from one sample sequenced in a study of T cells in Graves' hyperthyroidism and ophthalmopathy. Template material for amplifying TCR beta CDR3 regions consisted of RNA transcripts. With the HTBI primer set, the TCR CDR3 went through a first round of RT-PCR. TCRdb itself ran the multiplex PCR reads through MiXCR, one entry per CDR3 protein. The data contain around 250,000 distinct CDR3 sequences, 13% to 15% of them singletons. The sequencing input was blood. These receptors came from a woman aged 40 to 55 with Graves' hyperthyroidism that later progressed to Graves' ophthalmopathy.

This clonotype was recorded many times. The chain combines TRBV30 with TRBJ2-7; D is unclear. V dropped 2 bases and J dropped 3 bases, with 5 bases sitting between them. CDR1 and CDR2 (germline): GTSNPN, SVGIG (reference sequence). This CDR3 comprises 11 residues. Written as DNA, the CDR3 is TGTGCCTGGAGTCTCGACTACGAGCAGTACTTC. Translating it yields CAWSLDYEQYF. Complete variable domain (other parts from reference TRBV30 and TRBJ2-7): SQTIHQWPATLVQPVGSPLSLECTVEGTSNPNLYWYRQAAGRGLQLLFYSVGIGQISSEVPQNLSASRPQDRQFILSSKKLLLSDSGFYLCAWSLDYEQYFGPGTRLTVT.

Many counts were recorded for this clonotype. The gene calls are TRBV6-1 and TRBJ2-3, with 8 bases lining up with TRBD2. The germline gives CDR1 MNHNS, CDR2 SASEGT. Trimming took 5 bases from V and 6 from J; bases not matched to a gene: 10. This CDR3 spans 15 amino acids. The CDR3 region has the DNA TGTGCCAGCAGTCGACGCGGGGGGCGAGTGGATACGCAGTATTTT. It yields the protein CASSRRGGRVDTQYF.

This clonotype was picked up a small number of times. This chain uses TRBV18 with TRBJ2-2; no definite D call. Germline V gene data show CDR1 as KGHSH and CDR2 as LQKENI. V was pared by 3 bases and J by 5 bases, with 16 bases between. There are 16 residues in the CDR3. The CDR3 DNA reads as TGTGCCAGCTCACCTACCCCGGCGGTGAGGACCGGGGAGCTGTTTTTT. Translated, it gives CASSPTPAVRTGELFF.

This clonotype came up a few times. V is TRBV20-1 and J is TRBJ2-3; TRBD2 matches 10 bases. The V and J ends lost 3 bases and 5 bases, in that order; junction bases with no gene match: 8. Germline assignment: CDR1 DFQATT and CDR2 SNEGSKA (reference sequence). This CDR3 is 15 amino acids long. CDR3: CSASSASGRGDTQYF. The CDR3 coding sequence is TGCAGTGCTAGTTCGGCTAGCGGGAGAGGAGATACGCAGTATTTT.

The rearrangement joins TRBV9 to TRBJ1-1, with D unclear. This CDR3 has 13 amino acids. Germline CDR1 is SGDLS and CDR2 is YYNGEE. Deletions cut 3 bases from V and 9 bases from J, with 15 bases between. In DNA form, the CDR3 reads TGTGCCAGCAGCGGACGGGGAGGAACTCAAGCTTTCTTT. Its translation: CASSGRGGTQAFF.

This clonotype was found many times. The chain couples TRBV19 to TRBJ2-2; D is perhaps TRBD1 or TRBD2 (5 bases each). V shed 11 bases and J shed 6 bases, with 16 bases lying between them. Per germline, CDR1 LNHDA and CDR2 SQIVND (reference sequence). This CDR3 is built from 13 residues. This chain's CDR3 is CARFWWGPGELFF. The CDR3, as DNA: TGTGCCCGATTTTGGTGGGGACCCGGGGAGCTGTTTTTT.

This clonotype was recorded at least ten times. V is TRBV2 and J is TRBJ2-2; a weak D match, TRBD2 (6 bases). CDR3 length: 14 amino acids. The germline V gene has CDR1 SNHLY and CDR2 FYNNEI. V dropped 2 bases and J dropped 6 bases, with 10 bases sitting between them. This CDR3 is CASSETGGAGELFF. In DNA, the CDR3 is TGTGCCAGCAGTGAAACGGGCGGGGCCGGGGAGCTGTTTTTT.

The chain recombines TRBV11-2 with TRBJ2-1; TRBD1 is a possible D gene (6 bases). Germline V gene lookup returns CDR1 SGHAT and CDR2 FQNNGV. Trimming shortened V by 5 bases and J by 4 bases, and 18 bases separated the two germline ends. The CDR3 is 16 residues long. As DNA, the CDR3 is TGTGCCAGCAGCGCCCTAACAGGGTTCCCGTACAATGAGCAGTTCTTC. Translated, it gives CASSALTGFPYNEQFF.

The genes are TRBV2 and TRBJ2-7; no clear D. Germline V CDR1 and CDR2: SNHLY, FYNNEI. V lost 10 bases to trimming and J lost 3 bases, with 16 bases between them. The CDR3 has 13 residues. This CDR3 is CAITTRSSYEQYF. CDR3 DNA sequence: TGTGCCATCACCACACGGAGCAGCTACGAGCAGTACTTC.

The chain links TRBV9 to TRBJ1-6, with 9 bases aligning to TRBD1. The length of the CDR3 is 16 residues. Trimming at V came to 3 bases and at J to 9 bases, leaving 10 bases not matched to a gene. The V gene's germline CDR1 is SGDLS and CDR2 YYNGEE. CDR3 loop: CASSGRTGADGSPLHF. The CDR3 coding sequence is TGTGCCAGCAGCGGGCGGACAGGGGCGGATGGTTCACCCCTCCACTTT.

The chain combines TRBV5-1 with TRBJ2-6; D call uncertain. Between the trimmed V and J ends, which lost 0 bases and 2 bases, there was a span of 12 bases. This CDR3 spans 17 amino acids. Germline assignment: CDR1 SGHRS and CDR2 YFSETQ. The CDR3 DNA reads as TGCGCCAGCAGCTTGGTACCGGGCCCAACTGGGGCCAACGTCCTGACTTTC. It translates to CASSLVPGPTGANVLTF.

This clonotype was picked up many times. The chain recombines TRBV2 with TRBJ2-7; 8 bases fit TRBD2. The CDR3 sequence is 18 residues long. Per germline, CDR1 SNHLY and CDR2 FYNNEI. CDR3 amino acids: CAPRGGKTGHDAYYEQYF. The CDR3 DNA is TGTGCACCCCGGGGGGGCAAGACGGGGCACGACGCATACTACGAGCAGTACTTC.

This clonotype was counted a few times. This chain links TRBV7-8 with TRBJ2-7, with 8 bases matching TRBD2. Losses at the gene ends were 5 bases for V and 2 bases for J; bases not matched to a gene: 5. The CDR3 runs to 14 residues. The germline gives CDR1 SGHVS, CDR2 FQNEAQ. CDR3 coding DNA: TGTGCCAGCAGCCGTAGCGGGATCCCCTACGAGCAGTACTTC. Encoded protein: CASSRSGIPYEQYF.

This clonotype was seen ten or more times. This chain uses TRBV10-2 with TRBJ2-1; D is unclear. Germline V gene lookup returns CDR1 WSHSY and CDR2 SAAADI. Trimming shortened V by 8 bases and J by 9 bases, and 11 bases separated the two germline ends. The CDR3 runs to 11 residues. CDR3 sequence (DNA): TGCGCCAGCTCTGTTGCGGCTGAGCAGTTCTTC. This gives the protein CASSVAAEQFF.

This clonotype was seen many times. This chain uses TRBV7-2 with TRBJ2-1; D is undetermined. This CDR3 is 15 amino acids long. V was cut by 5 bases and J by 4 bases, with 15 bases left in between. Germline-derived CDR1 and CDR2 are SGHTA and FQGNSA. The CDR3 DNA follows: TGTGCCAGCAGCCGCTGGTTATATGATTACAATGAGCAGTTCTTC. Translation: CASSRWLYDYNEQFF.

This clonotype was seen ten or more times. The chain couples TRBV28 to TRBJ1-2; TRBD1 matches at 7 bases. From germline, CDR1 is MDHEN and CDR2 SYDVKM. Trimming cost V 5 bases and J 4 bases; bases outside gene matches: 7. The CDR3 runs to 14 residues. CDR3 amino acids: CASSTRQGSYGYTF. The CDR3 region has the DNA TGTGCCAGCAGTACTCGACAGGGTAGCTATGGCTACACCTTC.

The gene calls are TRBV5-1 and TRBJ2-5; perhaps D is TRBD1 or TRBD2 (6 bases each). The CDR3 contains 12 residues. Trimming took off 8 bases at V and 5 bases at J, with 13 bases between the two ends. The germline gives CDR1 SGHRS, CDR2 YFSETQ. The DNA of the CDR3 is TGCGCCAGGGAGGGGGTCAGGGAGACCCAGTACTTC. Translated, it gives CAREGVRETQYF.

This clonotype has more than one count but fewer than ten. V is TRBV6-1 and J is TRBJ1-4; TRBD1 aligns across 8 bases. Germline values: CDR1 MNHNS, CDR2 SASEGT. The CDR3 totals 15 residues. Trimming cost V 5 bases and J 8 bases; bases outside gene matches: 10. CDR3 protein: CASSPTGGGDEKLFF. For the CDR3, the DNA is TGTGCCAGCAGTCCCACAGGGGGAGGAGACGAAAAACTGTTTTTT.

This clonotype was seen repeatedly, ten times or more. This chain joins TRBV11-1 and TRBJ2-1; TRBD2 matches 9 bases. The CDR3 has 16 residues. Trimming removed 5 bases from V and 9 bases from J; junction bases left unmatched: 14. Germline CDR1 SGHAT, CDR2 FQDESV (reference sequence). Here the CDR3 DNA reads TGTGCCAGCAGCCCTTATCTAGCGGGGTTTTTAGGTGAGCAGTTCTTC. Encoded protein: CASSPYLAGFLGEQFF.

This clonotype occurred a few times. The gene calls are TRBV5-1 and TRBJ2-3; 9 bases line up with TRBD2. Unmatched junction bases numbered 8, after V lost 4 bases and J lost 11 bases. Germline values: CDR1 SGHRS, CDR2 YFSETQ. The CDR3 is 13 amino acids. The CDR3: CASSGDGGGGQYF. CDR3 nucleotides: TGCGCCAGCAGCGGAGACGGCGGGGGGGGGCAGTATTTT.

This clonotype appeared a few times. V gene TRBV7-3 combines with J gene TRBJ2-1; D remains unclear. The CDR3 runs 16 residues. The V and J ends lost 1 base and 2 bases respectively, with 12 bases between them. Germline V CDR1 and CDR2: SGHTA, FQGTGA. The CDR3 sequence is CASSLNPILPYNEQFF. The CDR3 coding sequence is TGTGCCAGCAGCTTAAACCCGATTCTCCCCTACAATGAGCAGTTCTTC.